The sequence of this T cell receptor beta chain was determined in a study of cytomegalovirus exposure and HLA in healthy donors. About the study: Some 85 million unique TCRs, all from HLA-typed donors, were included in an early release of the data. The study, taken as a whole, reports: As a later analysis revealed, the rate of TCR association differed by HLA locus, with DRB1 most and HLA-C fewest. In a later analysis, a missense DCLRE1C variant was linked to TCR beta V- and J-gene trimming.

Germline CDR1 and CDR2: SGHNT and YENEEA. V trimming: 1 base; J trimming: 1 base; junction bases outside the gene matches: 1. The CDR3 length is 15 residues. This clone turned up a few times. Antigen unknown. Researchers ran the PCR with 60 Vbeta and 13 Jbeta primers. The assay was immunoSEQ multiplex PCR, and TCRdb's table has in-frame clones only and misses some. This table holds 120,000 or so clones, roughly 70% found once. Sequenced material: PBMCs. The J gene is TRBJ1-1, the V gene TRBV11-3, with 9 nucleotides matching TRBD1. The clonotype comes from a woman between 40 and 55 years old in good health and CMV-seropositive. CDR3 nucleotides: TGTGCCAGCAGCTTAGGACAGGGGGAGAACACTGAAGCTTTCTTT. As protein: CASSLGQGENTEAFF.